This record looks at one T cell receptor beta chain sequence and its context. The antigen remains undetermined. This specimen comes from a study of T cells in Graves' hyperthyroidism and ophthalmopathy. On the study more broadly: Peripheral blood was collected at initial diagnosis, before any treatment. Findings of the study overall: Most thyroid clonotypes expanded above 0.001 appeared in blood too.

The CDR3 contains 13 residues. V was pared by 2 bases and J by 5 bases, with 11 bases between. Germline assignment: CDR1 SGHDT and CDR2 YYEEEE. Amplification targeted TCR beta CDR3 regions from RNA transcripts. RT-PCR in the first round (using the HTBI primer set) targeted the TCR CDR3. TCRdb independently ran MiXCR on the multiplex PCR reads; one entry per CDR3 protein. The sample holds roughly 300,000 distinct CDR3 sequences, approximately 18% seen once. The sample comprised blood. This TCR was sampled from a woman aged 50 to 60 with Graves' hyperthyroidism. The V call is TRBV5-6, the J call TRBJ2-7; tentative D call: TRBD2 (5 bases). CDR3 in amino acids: CASSFEGRNEQYF. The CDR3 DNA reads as TGTGCCAGCAGCTTCGAGGGCCGAAACGAGCAGTACTTC.